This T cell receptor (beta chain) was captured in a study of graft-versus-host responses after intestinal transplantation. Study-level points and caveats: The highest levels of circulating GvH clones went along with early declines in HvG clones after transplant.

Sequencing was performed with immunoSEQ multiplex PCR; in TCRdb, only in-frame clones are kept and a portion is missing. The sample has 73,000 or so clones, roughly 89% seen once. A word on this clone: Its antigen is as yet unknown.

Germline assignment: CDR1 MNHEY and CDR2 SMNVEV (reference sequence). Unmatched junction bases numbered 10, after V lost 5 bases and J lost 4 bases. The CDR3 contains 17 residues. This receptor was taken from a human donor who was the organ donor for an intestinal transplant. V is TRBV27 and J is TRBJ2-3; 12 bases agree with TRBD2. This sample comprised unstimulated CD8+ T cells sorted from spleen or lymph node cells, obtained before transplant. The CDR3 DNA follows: TGTGCCAGCAGTCCCCGGACTAGCGGGGTGGGGGCAGATACGCAGTATTTT. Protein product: CASSPRTSGVGADTQYF.